The clone carrying this T cell receptor (beta chain) was counted many times. The data are from a study of prognosis after radiotherapy for stage I lung cancer. Study information: Deemed medically inoperable were all patients with non-small cell lung cancer. Adenocarcinoma was the tumor type in roughly twelve patients, squamous cell carcinoma in several. Radiotherapy was SBRT in 3 to 5 fractions with a biologically effective dose of at least 100 Gy.

Two-round multiplex PCR, the amplification method, yielded TCR beta CDR3 from genomic DNA. First-round PCR used primers specific to each TRBV and TRBJ gene. In TCRdb, the multiplex PCR reads were re-called with MiXCR into one record per CDR3 protein. Seen here are around 30,000 distinct CDR3 sequences, approximately 31% observed once, and the top ten hold about an eighth. Germline CDR1 KGHSH, CDR2 LQKENI. V lost 2 bases and J 5 bases, leaving 13 bases between the germline ends. This CDR3 is 15 amino acids long. Each of the patients had no lymph node involvement on CT and PET/CT and no prior chemotherapy, radiotherapy or other malignancies.

V and J are TRBV18 and TRBJ1-5; D possibly corresponds to TRBD1 (5 bases). This TCR came from a donor of 50 years or more with non-small cell lung cancer. The sample was PBMCs, taken before or after stereotactic body radiation therapy (not recorded which). The CDR3: CASSPRGSVDQPQHF. CDR3 DNA: TGTGCCAGCTCACCAAGGGGCAGCGTAGATCAGCCCCAGCATTTT.